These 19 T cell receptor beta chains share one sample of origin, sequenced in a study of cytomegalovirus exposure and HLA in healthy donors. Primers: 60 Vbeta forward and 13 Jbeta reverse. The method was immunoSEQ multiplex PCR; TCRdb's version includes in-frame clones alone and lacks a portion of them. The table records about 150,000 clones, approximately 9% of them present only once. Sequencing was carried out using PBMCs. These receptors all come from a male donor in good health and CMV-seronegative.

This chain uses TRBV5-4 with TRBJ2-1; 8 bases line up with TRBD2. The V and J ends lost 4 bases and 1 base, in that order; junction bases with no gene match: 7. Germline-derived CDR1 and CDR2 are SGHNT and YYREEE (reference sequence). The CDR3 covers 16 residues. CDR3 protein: CASSVGTSGSYNEQFF. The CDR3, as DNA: TGTGCCAGCAGCGTTGGAACTAGCGGTTCCTACAATGAGCAGTTCTTC. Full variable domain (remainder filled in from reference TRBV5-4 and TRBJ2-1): ETGVTQSPTHLIKTRGQQVTLRCSSQSGHNTVSWYQQALGQGPQFIFQYYREEENGRGNFPPRFSGLQFPNYSSELNVNALELDDSALYLCASSVGTSGSYNEQFFGPGTRLTVL.

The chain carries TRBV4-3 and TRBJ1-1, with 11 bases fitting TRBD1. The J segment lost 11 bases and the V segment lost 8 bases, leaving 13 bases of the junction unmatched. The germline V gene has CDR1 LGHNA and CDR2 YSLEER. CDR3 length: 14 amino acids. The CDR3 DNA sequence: TGCGCCAGCGCATCTGGGACAGGGGGTTCTTGGGCTTTCTTT. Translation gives CASASGTGGSWAFF.

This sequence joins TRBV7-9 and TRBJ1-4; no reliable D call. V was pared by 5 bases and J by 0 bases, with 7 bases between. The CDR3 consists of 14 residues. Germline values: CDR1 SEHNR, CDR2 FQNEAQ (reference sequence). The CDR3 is CASSQIATNEKLFF. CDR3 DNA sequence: TGTGCCAGCAGCCAGATCGCAACTAATGAAAAACTGTTTTTT.

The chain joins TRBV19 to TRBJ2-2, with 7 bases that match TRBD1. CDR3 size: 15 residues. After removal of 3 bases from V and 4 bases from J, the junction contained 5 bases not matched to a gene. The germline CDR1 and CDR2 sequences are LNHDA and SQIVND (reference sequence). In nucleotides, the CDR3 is TGTGCCAGTAGTATCAGAAGGGGGCTCACCGGGGAGCTGTTTTTT. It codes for CASSIRRGLTGELFF. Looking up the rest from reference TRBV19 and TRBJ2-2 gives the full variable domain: DGGITQSPKYLFRKEGQNVTLSCEQNLNHDAMYWYRQDPGQGLRLIYYSQIVNDFQKGDIAEGYSVSREKKESFPLTVTSAQKNPTAFYLCASSIRRGLTGELFFGEGSRLTVL.

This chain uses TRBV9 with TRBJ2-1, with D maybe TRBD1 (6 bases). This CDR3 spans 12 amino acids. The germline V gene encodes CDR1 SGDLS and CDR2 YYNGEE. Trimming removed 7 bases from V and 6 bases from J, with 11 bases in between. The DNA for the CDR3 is TGTGCCAGCGGCCGGGACATCAATGAGCAGTTCTTC. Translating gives CASGRDINEQFF.

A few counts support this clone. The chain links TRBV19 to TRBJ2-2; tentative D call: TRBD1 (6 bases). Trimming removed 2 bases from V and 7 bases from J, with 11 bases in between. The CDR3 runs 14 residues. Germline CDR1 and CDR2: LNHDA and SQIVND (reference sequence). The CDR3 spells CASSIRQVGGELFF. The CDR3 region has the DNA TGTGCCAGTAGTATAAGACAGGTGGGCGGGGAGCTGTTTTTT.

Here the CDR3 DNA reads TGTGCCATCAGCGGGGAGCAACAGGGGATAAAAGAGCAGTACTTC. Protein sequence: CAISGEQQGIKEQYF. This chain joins TRBV10-3 and TRBJ2-7, with 7 bases that match TRBD1. V lost 6 bases and J lost 7; bases outside the gene matches: 15. The germline gives CDR1 ENHRY, CDR2 SYGVKD. CDR3 length equals 15 residues.

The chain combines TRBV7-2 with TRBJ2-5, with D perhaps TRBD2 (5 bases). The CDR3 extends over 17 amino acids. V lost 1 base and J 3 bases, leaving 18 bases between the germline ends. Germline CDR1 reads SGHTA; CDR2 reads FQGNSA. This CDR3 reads CASSLGAVPTTKETQYF. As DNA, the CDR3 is TGTGCCAGCAGCTTAGGAGCGGTGCCTACCACCAAAGAGACCCAGTACTTC.

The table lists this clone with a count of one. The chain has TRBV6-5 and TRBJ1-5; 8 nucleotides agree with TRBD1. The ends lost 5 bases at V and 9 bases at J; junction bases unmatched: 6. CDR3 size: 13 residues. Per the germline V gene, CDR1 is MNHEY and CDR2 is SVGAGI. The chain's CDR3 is CASSQETGVPQHF. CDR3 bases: TGTGCCAGCAGTCAAGAGACAGGGGTGCCCCAGCATTTT.

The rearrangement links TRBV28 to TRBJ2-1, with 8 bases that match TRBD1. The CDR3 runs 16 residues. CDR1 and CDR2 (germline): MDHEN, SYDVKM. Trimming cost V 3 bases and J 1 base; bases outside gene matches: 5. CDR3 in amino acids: CASSFPGQGSYNEQFF. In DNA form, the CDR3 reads TGTGCCAGCAGTTTCCCAGGACAGGGTTCCTACAATGAGCAGTTCTTC.

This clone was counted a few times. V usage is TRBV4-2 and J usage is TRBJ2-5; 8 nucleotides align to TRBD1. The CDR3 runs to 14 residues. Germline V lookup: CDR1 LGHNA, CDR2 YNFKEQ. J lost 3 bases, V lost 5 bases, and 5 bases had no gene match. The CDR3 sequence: CASSGGQGKETQYF. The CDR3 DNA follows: TGTGCCAGCAGCGGCGGACAGGGCAAAGAGACCCAGTACTTC.

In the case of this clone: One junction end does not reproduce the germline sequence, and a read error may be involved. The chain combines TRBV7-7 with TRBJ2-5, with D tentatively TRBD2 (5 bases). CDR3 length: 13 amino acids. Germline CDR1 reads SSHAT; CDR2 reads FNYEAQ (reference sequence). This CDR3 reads CASSLGWRETQYF. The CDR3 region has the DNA TGTGCTAGCAGCCTCGGCTGGAGGGAGACCCAGTACTTC. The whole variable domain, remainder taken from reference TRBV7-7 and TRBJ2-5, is GAGVSQSPRYKVTKRGQDVTLRCDPISSHATLYWYQQALGQGPEFLTYFNYEAQPDKSGLPSDRFSAERPEGSISTLTIQRTEQRDSAMYRCASSLGWRETQYFGPGTRLLVL.

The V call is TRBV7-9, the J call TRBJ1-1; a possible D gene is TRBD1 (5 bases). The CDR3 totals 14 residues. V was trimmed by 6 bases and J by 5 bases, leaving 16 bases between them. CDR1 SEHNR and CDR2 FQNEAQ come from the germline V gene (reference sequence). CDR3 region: CASRLGGRPTEAFF. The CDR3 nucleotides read TGTGCCAGCAGATTGGGGGGACGGCCGACTGAAGCTTTCTTT.

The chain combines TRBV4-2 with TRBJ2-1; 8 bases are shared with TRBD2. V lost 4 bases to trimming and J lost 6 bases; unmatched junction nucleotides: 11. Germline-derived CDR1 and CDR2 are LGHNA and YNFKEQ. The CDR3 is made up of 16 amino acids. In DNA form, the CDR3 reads TGTGCCAGCAGCCTAAAGATAGGTGGGACTAGCAATGAGCAGTTCTTC. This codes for CASSLKIGGTSNEQFF.

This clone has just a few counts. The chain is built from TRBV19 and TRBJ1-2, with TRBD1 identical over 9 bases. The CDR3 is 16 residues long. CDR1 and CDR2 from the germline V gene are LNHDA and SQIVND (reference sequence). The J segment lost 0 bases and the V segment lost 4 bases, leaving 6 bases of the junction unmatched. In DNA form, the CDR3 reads TGTGCCAGTAGTAGGGGACAGGGAATCGCTAACTATGGCTACACCTTC. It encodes CASSRGQGIANYGYTF.

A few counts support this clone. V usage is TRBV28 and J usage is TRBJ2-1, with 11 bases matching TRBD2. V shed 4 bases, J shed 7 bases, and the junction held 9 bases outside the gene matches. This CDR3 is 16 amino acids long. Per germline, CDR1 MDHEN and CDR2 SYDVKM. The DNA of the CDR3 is TGTGCCAGCAGTTCGATTAGCGGGAGGGCCGAAAATGAGCAGTTCTTC. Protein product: CASSSISGRAENEQFF.

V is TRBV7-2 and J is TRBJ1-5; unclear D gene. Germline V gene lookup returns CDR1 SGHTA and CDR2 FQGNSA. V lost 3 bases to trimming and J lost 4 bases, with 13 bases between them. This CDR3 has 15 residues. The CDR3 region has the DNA TGTGCCAGCAGCTTTAATCTTAACTCGAATCAGCCCCAGCATTTT. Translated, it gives CASSFNLNSNQPQHF.

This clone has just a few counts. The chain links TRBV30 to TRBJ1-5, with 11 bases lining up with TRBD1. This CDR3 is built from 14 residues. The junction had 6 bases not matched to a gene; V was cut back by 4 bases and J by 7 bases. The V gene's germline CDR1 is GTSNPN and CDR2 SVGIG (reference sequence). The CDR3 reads CAWTRDRGGQPQHF. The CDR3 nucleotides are TGTGCCTGGACTCGGGACAGGGGGGGGCAGCCCCAGCATTTT.

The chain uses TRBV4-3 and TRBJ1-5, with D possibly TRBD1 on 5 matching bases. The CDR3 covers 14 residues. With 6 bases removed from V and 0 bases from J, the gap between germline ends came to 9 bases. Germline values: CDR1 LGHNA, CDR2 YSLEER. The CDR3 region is CASSLGHSNQPQHF. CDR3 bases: TGCGCCAGCAGTCTCGGACATAGCAATCAGCCCCAGCATTTT.